Below are 22 T cell receptor beta chains sequenced from a single sample in a study of ipilimumab plus nivolumab after autologous stem cell transplantation. TCRdb's copy holds only in-frame clones and misses some; the assay was immunoSEQ multiplex PCR. The data hold around 17,000 clones, with 65% to 75% observed a single time. The specimen comprised PBMCs, sampled in a trial of ipilimumab plus nivolumab as post-transplant consolidation. Receptors were obtained from a male donor with diffuse large B-cell lymphoma.

This chain joins TRBV4-1 and TRBJ1-1; 7 bases map to TRBD1. The CDR3 has 13 amino acids. The germline CDR1 and CDR2 sequences are MGHRA and YSYEKL. Losses at the gene ends were 4 bases for V and 1 base for J; bases not matched to a gene: 0. The CDR3 reads CASSRTGNTEAFF. The CDR3 DNA reads TGCGCCAGCAGCCGGACAGGGAACACTGAAGCTTTCTTT.

Only one count was recorded for this clone. The rearrangement links TRBV5-1 to TRBJ2-3; 11 nucleotides align to TRBD2. The CDR3 runs 16 residues. V shed 2 bases and J 0 bases; nucleotides not matched to a gene: 2. Germline-derived CDR1 and CDR2 are SGHRS and YFSETQ. The CDR3 DNA reads TGCGCCAGCAGCTTCGGGACTAGCGGTAGCACAGATACGCAGTATTTT. This gives the protein CASSFGTSGSTDTQYF.

This clone occurred many times. This sequence joins TRBV7-3 and TRBJ2-6; D is uncertain. Germline loops: CDR1 SGHTA, CDR2 FQGTGA. The V and J ends lost 5 bases and 2 bases respectively, with 10 bases between them. The CDR3 is 15 residues long. CDR3 in amino acids: CASSNAVPGANVLTF. The CDR3 DNA follows: TGTGCCAGCAGCAACGCGGTCCCTGGGGCCAACGTCCTGACTTTC.

This clone appeared a few times. The V gene is TRBV4-1, the J gene TRBJ2-4; 12 positions agree with TRBD2. The CDR3 contains 20 residues. Germline V gene lookup returns CDR1 MGHRA and CDR2 YSYEKL. Trimming removed 3 bases from V and 0 bases from J; junction bases left unmatched: 12. The CDR3 bases are TGCGCCAGCAGCCACCCCGTGGGACTAGCGGGCCGACTAGCCAAAAACATTCAGTACTTC. It translates to CASSHPVGLAGRLAKNIQYF.

There are many counts of this clone. The chain joins TRBV7-9 to TRBJ1-5; D is possibly TRBD1 (5 bases). The length of the CDR3 is 13 residues. Per germline, CDR1 SEHNR and CDR2 FQNEAQ (reference sequence). Trimming took off 5 bases at V and 8 bases at J, with 13 bases between the two ends. The CDR3 nucleotides read TGTGCCAGCAGCCGCGGGACTGCGGAGCCCCAGCATTTT. Translated, it gives CASSRGTAEPQHF.

The rearrangement links TRBV7-9 to TRBJ2-7, with D perhaps TRBD1 (5 bases). Trimming pared 6 bases from V and 6 bases from J, leaving 15 bases between. Germline assignment: CDR1 SEHNR and CDR2 FQNEAQ (reference sequence). The CDR3 spans 13 residues. CDR3 DNA sequence: TGTGCCAGCAGTTACTCCAGGGTAGGCGAGCAGTACTTC. Amino acids: CASSYSRVGEQYF. Variable domain in full (rest from reference TRBV7-9 and TRBJ2-7): DTGVSQNPRHKITKRGQNVTFRCDPISEHNRLYWYRQTLGQGPEFLTYFQNEAQLEKSRLLSDRFSAERPKGSFSTLEIQRTEQGDSAMYLCASSYSRVGEQYFGPGTRLTVT.

The chain couples TRBV6-1 to TRBJ1-5; D call uncertain. This CDR3 is built from 14 residues. V dropped 10 bases and J dropped 2 bases, with 15 bases sitting between them. From germline, CDR1 is MNHNS and CDR2 SASEGT. The CDR3 loop reads CATWPSGGNQPQHF. CDR3 nucleotide sequence: TGTGCCACTTGGCCGTCTGGTGGCAATCAGCCCCAGCATTTT.

A few counts support this clone. This chain connects TRBV7-9 to TRBJ2-7, with D tentatively TRBD2 (6 bases). Germline V gene lookup returns CDR1 SEHNR and CDR2 FQNEAQ (reference sequence). CDR3 length: 17 amino acids. V was clipped by 5 bases and J by 2 bases, with 22 bases between them. The CDR3 nucleotides are TGTGCCAGCAGCCACGGACCCTCGGCGGGACCTACCTACGAGCAGTACTTC. Protein sequence: CASSHGPSAGPTYEQYF.

The chain employs TRBV5-4 and TRBJ2-3; 9 nucleotides match TRBD2. The V gene's germline CDR1 is SGHNT and CDR2 YYREEE (reference sequence). Trimming took 7 bases from V and 4 from J; bases not matched to a gene: 10. There are 15 residues in the CDR3. The DNA for the CDR3 is TGTGCCAGCCAAGTGGGCGGGGGGGCGGCAGATACGCAGTATTTT. As protein: CASQVGGGAADTQYF.

This clone was picked up one time. The junction departs from the called germline gene at one end, perhaps through a read error. This sequence joins TRBV7-2 and TRBJ2-7; 8 positions match TRBD2. This CDR3 region has 15 residues. The germline V gene has CDR1 SGHTA and CDR2 FQGNSA. The CDR3: CASSPGGVGGGPPYF. CDR3 DNA: TGTGCCAGCAGCCCCGGAGGGGTCGGCGGGGGGCCTCCTTATTTC.

This chain joins TRBV6-1 and TRBJ2-3, with 7 bases lining up with TRBD2. The germline V gene has CDR1 MNHNS and CDR2 SASEGT. The CDR3 runs to 15 residues. V was pared by 4 bases and J by 1 base, with 5 bases of the junction left unmatched. CDR3 nucleotides: TGTGCCAGCAGTGGGCGGGAGAGTGGCACAGATACGCAGTATTTT. This encodes CASSGRESGTDTQYF.

The genes are TRBV6-1 and TRBJ2-4, with a tentative D call TRBD1 (6 bases). Germline loops: CDR1 MNHNS, CDR2 SASEGT. The CDR3 length is 14 residues. V lost 7 bases and J 3 bases, leaving 13 bases between the germline ends. The CDR3 DNA follows: TGTGCCAGCATCACTACAGGGTTCAAAAACATTCAGTACTTC. Its translation is CASITTGFKNIQYF.

This clone was seen a few times. The V and J genes are TRBV29-1 and TRBJ1-2; 8 nucleotides line up with TRBD1. Germline-derived CDR1 and CDR2 are SQVTM and ANQGSEA. J was trimmed by 7 bases and V by 5 bases; bases with no gene match: 6. The CDR3 is made up of 12 amino acids. The CDR3: CSVRQGFRGYTF. DNA of the CDR3: TGCAGCGTTCGACAGGGGTTTCGTGGCTACACCTTC.

This clone was detected only a few times. This chain links TRBV6-5 with TRBJ1-3; 7 nucleotides align to TRBD1. The trim removed 6 bases at V and 0 bases at J, leaving 5 bases unmatched. Germline values: CDR1 MNHEY, CDR2 SVGAGI. The CDR3 totals 15 residues. Here the CDR3 reads CASRLQGSSGNTIYF. CDR3 nucleotide sequence: TGTGCCAGCAGACTACAGGGGAGCTCTGGAAACACCATATATTTT.

This clone was counted a single time. The gene calls are TRBV13 and TRBJ2-1, with D possibly TRBD1 on 5 matching bases. The germline CDR1 and CDR2 sequences are PRHDT and FYEKMQ (reference sequence). The V gene lost 5 bases and the J gene lost 0 bases, with 11 bases spanning the gap. The CDR3 runs 15 residues. CDR3 loop: CASSRRGISYNEQFF. As DNA, the CDR3 is TGTGCCAGCAGCCGTAGGGGTATCTCCTACAATGAGCAGTTCTTC.

The chain links TRBV11-2 to TRBJ2-7; no clear D gene. This CDR3 region has 15 residues. V lost 1 base and J 0 bases, leaving 10 bases between the germline ends. Per germline, CDR1 SGHAT and CDR2 FQNNGV. The CDR3 sequence is CASSLGTVVSYEQYF. The CDR3 DNA follows: TGTGCCAGCAGCTTAGGGACGGTCGTCTCCTACGAGCAGTACTTC.

The chain uses TRBV5-1 and TRBJ1-5; D gene unclear. The CDR3 runs 9 residues. V was cut by 5 bases and J by 7 bases, with 1 base left in between. Germline V gene data show CDR1 as SGHRS and CDR2 as YFSETQ. For the CDR3, the DNA is TGCGCCAGCAGACAGCCCCAGCATTTT. Amino acids: CASRQPQHF.

The chain links TRBV14 to TRBJ2-2; D remains ambiguous. The CDR3 is 14 amino acids. The V gene's germline CDR1 is SGHDN and CDR2 FVKESK. The V gene lost 4 bases and the J gene lost 1 base, with 7 bases spanning the gap. CDR3 protein: CASSPLENTGELFF. The CDR3 DNA reads TGTGCCAGCAGCCCCCTAGAGAACACCGGGGAGCTGTTTTTT.

This chain uses TRBV11-3 with TRBJ1-4, with 9 bases identical to TRBD1. The V gene end was trimmed by 5 bases and the J gene end by 8 bases; junction bases not matched to a gene: 9. CDR1 SGHNT and CDR2 YENEEA come from the germline V gene. This CDR3 has 15 residues. CDR3: CASSPGRDRVEKLFF. In DNA, the CDR3 is TGTGCCAGCAGCCCGGGCCGGGACAGGGTGGAAAAACTGTTTTTT.

The rearrangement links TRBV27 to TRBJ2-1; D is unresolved. Trimming took 0 bases from V and 4 from J, leaving 4 bases between them. The CDR3 covers 13 residues. Germline CDR1 and CDR2: MNHEY and SMNVEV (reference sequence). The CDR3 DNA reads as TGTGCCAGCAGTTTATCCCGTTACAATGAGCAGTTCTTC. This codes for CASSLSRYNEQFF.

The V gene is TRBV7-8, the J gene TRBJ2-7, with 8 bases aligning to TRBD2. J lost 6 bases, V lost 7 bases, and 14 bases had no gene match. The CDR3 is 15 residues long. Germline V lookup: CDR1 SGHVS, CDR2 FQNEAQ. The CDR3, as DNA: TGTGCCAGCACTCCGGGGCTAGCGGGCCCTGGCGAGCAGTACTTC. It codes for CASTPGLAGPGEQYF.

This clone was seen just once. The chain recombines TRBV7-3 with TRBJ1-2; D gene uncertain. The CDR3 length is 13 residues. Germline CDR1 SGHTA, CDR2 FQGTGA. The V gene lost 1 base and the J gene lost 4 bases, with 7 bases spanning the gap. This CDR3 reads CASSLRGFYGYTF. CDR3 in DNA: TGTGCCAGCAGCTTAAGGGGATTCTATGGCTACACCTTC.